Sequencing of this T cell receptor (beta chain) was carried out in a study of human T cells and chemical hapten exposure (dated by TCRdb to the early 2020s). Study-level background: For sensitization, 2% DPC in acetone was applied to a 2 cm by 2 cm area of upper inner arm skin. Throughout the approximately 25-week study period, patients were also given weekly therapeutic DPC doses on the scalp. Patch testing was done on the upper back using Finn chambers containing 0.01% DPC, and results were scored after 6 days according to International Contact Dermatitis Research Group standards. The mostly female patient cohort included alopecia areata with under or over 50% scalp involvement, alopecia totalis and alopecia universalis. Libraries were pooled for sequencing, and per-sample TCR yields varied mainly because of small differences in library volumes within the pool. This study followed changes in the peripheral blood TCR repertoire in vivo during primary and secondary sensitization of alopecia patients to the hapten diphenylcyclopropenone (DPC). Blood samples were taken from patients before sensitization (week 0) and then at 2, 6 and about 24 weeks after DPC sensitization. Roughly 30 alopecia patients gave blood for TCR sequencing at one to four time points (pre-sensitization, 2, 6 and 24 weeks). Study-wide findings and limitations: Repeated subsampling changed both the strength of the expansion versus patch-test correlation and the threshold at which the correlation became significant. No change with DPC sensitization was found in the number of TCRs above 1 in 1000 frequency, and no evidence of global repertoire structure alterations was found. A positive correlation was found between the number of PT1 expanded TCRs and patch test score, with significance reached at thresholds 8, 16 and 32 but not 4. Because every patient had alopecia, a presumed autoimmune disease, the patients' immune response might differ from that of healthy individuals. Expanded TCRs formed significantly more large CDR3 similarity clusters than pre-sensitization or healthy control sets, consistent with antigen-driven responses.

This sample's time point label indicates: patch test 2, 6 weeks after DPC sensitization. Read against the paper, the sample's treatment or condition label means: therapeutic diphenylcyclopropenone sensitization with weekly scalp DPC. At each patch-test visit, blood was drawn before the patch test was applied. Eligible patients were aged 18 to 70, diagnosed with alopecia, deemed suitable for DPC therapy, and excluded if pregnant. Total RNA was extracted from unfractionated whole blood that had been collected in Tempus Blood RNA tubes. About this clonotype itself: Its antigen is unknown. Per-nucleotide qualities are absent, and no much larger clonotype sits a single base away.

The CDR3, from cysteine to phenylalanine, totals 17 residues. The kept DNA is CDR3 alone, 51 bases in frame from the first base. Trimming at the junction amounts to 4 bases on V and 3 bases on J, and the germline ends lie 19 bases apart. The germline V gene (reference sequence) yields LNHDA for CDR1 and SQIVND for CDR2. The receptor library was made with RACE. These reads were obtained on a NextSeq 500. During library preparation, unique molecular identifiers were attached to individual cDNA molecules so that TCRs could be counted in a quantitative, reproducible way. From each blood RNA sample, both TCR alpha and TCR beta chains were sequenced. For the original study's pipeline: The median number of TCRs per sample was roughly 100,000, ranging from about 23,224 to 750,000. The Decombinator software suite was used to annotate the V, J and CDR3 of the TCR reads. To make PS versus PT1 abundance plots, every sample was subsampled to the same number of TCRs (28,000). Expanded TCRs were defined as absent before sensitization and observed at least eight times at the 2-week time point. The raw public reads went through TCRdb reprocessing: fastp at Q25, MiXCR clone calling, in-frame beta chains kept. Each record represents a unique CDR3 protein, reported with the most common genes and DNA among its rows. These V and J calls rely on TCRdb rather than the paper's analysis. The sample table holds a few hundred thousand distinct CDR3 sequences, of which 6% to 7% were seen once. The leading ten clones occupy less than 6.5% of the sample.

The rearrangement combines TRBV19 with TRBJ1-5; perhaps TRBD1 is the D gene, with 5 bases matching. The TCR originated in a woman aged 18-29 years with alopecia areata. Some clones in this sample may be carry-over from other donors' samples. Sequencing was performed on whole blood, taken in connection with sensitization to the hapten diphenylcyclopropenone (DPC). The nucleotide sequence reads TGTGCCAGTAGTACCCGACAGATTTTGACCTACAATCAGCCCCAGCATTTT. It translates to CASSTRQILTYNQPQHF. Reference TRBV19 and TRBJ1-5 genes cover what lies past the CDR3, so the full variable domain is DGGITQSPKYLFRKEGQNVTLSCEQNLNHDAMYWYRQDPGQGLRLIYYSQIVNDFQKGDIAEGYSVSREKKESFPLTVTSAQKNPTAFYLCASSTRQILTYNQPQHFGDGTRLSIL.